This T cell receptor beta chain was sequenced in a study of blood T cell repertoires in COVID-19. Study-level information: COVID-19 samples collected from the United States, Italy and Spain covered acute and convalescent phases.

Produced via immunoSEQ multiplex PCR; TCRdb's table is partial and in-frame only. The sample shows under 150,000 clones, over 80% of them seen only once. This clonotype was sampled from a man between 35 and 55 years old with active or convalescent COVID-19. The sequenced material came from peripheral blood.

Here the CDR3 reads CASSPQLTGMETQYF. The CDR3 DNA sequence: TGTGCCAGCTCACCACAATTGACAGGGATGGAGACCCAGTACTTC. The chain is built from TRBV18 and TRBJ2-5; 7 bases line up with TRBD1. The germline gives CDR1 KGHSH, CDR2 LQKENI. J gave up 5 bases and V 1 base, and 7 bases lay outside the gene matches. The CDR3 sequence is 15 residues long.